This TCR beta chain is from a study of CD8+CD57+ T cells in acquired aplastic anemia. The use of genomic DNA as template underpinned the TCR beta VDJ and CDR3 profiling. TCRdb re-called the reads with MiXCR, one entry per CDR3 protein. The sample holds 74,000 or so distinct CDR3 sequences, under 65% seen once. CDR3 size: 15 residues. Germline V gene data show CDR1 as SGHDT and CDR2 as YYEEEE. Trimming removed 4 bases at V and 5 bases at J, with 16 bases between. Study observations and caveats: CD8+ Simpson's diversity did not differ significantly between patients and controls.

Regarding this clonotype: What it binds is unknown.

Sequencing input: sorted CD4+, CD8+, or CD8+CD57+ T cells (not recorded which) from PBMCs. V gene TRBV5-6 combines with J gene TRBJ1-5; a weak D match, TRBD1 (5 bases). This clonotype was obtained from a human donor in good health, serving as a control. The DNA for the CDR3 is TGTGCCAGCAGCCTGATGGGAGGGACGGATCAGCCCCAGCATTTT. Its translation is CASSLMGGTDQPQHF. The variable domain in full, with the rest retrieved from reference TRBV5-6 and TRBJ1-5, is DAGVTQSPTHLIKTRGQQVTLRCSPKSGHDTVSWYQQALGQGPQFIFQYYEEEERQRGNFPDRFSGHQFPNYSSELNVNALLLGDSALYLCASSLMGGTDQPQHFGDGTRLSIL.